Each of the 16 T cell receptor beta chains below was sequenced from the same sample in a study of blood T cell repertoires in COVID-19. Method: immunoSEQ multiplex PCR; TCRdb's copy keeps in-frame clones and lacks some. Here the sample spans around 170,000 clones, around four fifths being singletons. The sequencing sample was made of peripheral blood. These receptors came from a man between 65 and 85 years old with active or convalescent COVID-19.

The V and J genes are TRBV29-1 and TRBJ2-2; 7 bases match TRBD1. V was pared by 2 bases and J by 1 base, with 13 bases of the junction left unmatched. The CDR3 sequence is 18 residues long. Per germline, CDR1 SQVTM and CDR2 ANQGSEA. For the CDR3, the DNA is TGCAGCGTTGAAAGTGGGACAGTACCCTTGAGGAACACCGGGGAGCTGTTTTTT. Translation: CSVESGTVPLRNTGELFF.

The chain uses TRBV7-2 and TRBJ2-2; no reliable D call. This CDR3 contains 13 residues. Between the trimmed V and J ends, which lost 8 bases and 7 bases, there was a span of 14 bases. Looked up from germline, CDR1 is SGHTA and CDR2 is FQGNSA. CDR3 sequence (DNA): TGTGCCAGCGGGCAGTTCGGTAGCGGGGAGCTGTTTTTT. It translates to CASGQFGSGELFF.

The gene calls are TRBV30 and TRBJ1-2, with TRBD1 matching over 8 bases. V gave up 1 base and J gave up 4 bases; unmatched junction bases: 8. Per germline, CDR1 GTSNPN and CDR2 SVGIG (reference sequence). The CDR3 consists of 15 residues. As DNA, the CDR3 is TGTGCCTGGAGTGACTGGGACAGGACGGCCTATGGCTACACCTTC. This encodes CAWSDWDRTAYGYTF. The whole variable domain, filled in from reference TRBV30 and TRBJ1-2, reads SQTIHQWPATLVQPVGSPLSLECTVEGTSNPNLYWYRQAAGRGLQLLFYSVGIGQISSEVPQNLSASRPQDRQFILSSKKLLLSDSGFYLCAWSDWDRTAYGYTFGSGTRLTVV.

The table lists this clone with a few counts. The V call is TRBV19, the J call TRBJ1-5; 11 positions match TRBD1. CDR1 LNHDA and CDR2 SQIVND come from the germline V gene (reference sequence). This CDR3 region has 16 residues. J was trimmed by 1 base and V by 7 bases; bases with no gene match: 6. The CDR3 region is CASTGQGGPSNQPQHF. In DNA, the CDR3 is TGTGCCAGTACGGGACAGGGGGGCCCGAGCAATCAGCCCCAGCATTTT.

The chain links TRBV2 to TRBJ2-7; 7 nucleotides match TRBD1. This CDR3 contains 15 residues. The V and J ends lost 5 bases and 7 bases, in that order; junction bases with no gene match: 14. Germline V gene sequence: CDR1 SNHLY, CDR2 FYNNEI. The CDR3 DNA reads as TGTGCCAGCAGTAATGGACAGGTTCCCCCTTGGGAGCAGTACTTC. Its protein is CASSNGQVPPWEQYF.

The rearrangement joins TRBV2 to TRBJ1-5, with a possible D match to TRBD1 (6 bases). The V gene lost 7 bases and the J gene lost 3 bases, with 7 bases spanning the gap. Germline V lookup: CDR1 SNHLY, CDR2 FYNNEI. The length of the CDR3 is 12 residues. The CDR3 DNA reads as TGTGCCAGCAACAGGGACAATCAGCCCCAGCATTTT. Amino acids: CASNRDNQPQHF.

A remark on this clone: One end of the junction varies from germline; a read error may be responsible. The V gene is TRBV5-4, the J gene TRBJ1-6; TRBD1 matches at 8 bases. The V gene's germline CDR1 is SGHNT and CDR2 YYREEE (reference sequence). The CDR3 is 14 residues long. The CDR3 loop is CASRLDRVNSPLHF. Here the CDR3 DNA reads TGTGCCAGCAGATTGGACAGGGTAAACTCACCCCTCCACTTT.

The CDR3 sequence is CASSPSRSQETQYF. Here the CDR3 DNA reads TGTGCCAGCAGCCCTTCTCGCAGTCAAGAGACCCAGTACTTC. V and J are TRBV7-2 and TRBJ2-5, with D unclear. V was clipped by 5 bases and J by 2 bases, with 12 bases between them. CDR3 size: 14 residues. The germline V gene has CDR1 SGHTA and CDR2 FQGNSA.

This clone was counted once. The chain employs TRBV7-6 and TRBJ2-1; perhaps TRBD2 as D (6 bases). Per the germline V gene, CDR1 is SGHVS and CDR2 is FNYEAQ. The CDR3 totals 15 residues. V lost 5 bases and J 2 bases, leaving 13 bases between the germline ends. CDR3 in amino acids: CASSPRDGPYNEQFF. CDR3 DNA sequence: TGTGCCAGCAGCCCGCGGGACGGCCCCTACAATGAGCAGTTCTTC. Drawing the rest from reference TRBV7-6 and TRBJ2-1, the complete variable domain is GAGVSQSPRYKVTKRGQDVALRCDPISGHVSLYWYRQALGQGPEFLTYFNYEAQQDKSGLPNDRFSAERPEGSISTLTIQRTEQRDSAMYRCASSPRDGPYNEQFFGPGTRLTVL.

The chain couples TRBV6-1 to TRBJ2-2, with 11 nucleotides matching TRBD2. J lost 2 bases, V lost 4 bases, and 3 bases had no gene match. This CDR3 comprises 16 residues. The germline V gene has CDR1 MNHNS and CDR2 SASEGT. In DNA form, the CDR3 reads TGTGCCAGCAGTGGACTAGCGGGATTCAACACCGGGGAGCTGTTTTTT. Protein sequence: CASSGLAGFNTGELFF.

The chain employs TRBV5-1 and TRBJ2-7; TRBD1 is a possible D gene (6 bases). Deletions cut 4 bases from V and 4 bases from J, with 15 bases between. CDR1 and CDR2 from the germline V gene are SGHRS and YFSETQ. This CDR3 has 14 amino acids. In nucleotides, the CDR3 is TGCGCCAGCAGCCCGACAGGAGGTCTGTACGAGCAGTACTTC. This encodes CASSPTGGLYEQYF.

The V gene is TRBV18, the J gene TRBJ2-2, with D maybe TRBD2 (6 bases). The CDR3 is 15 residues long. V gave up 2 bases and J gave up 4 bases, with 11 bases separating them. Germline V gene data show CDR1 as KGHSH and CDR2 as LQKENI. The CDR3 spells CASSPGGEVTGELFF. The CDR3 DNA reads TGTGCCAGCTCACCAGGAGGGGAGGTCACCGGGGAGCTGTTTTTT. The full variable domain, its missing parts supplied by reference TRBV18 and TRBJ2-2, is NAGVMQNPRHLVRRRGQEARLRCSPMKGHSHVYWYRQLPEEGLKFMVYLQKENIIDESGMPKERFSAEFPKEGPSILRIQQVVRGDSAAYFCASSPGGEVTGELFFGEGSRLTVL.

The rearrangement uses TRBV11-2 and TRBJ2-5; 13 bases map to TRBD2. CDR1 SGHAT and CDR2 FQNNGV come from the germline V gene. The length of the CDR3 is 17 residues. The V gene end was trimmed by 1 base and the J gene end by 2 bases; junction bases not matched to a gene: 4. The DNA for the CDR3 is TGTGCCAGCAGCTTAGGCTTGGGACTAGCGGGACAAGAGACCCAGTACTTC. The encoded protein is CASSLGLGLAGQETQYF.

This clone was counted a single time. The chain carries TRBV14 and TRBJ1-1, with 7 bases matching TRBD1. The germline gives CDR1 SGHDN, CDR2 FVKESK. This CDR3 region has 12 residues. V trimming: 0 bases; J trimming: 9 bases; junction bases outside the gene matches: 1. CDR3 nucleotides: TGTGCCAGCAGCCAAGAGACAGGGAAAGCTTTCTTT. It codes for CASSQETGKAFF.

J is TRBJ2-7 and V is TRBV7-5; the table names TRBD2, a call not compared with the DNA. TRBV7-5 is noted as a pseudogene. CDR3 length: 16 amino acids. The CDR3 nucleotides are TGTGCCAGAAGCTTAGCGCGGGACGAGAGCTCCTACGAGCAGTACTTC. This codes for CARSLARDESSYEQYF.

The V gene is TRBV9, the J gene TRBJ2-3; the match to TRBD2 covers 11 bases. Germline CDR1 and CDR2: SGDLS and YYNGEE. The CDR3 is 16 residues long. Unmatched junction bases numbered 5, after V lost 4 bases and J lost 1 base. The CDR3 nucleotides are TGTGCCAGCAGCTTAGATAGCGGGAGGGGCACAGATACGCAGTATTTT. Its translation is CASSLDSGRGTDTQYF.